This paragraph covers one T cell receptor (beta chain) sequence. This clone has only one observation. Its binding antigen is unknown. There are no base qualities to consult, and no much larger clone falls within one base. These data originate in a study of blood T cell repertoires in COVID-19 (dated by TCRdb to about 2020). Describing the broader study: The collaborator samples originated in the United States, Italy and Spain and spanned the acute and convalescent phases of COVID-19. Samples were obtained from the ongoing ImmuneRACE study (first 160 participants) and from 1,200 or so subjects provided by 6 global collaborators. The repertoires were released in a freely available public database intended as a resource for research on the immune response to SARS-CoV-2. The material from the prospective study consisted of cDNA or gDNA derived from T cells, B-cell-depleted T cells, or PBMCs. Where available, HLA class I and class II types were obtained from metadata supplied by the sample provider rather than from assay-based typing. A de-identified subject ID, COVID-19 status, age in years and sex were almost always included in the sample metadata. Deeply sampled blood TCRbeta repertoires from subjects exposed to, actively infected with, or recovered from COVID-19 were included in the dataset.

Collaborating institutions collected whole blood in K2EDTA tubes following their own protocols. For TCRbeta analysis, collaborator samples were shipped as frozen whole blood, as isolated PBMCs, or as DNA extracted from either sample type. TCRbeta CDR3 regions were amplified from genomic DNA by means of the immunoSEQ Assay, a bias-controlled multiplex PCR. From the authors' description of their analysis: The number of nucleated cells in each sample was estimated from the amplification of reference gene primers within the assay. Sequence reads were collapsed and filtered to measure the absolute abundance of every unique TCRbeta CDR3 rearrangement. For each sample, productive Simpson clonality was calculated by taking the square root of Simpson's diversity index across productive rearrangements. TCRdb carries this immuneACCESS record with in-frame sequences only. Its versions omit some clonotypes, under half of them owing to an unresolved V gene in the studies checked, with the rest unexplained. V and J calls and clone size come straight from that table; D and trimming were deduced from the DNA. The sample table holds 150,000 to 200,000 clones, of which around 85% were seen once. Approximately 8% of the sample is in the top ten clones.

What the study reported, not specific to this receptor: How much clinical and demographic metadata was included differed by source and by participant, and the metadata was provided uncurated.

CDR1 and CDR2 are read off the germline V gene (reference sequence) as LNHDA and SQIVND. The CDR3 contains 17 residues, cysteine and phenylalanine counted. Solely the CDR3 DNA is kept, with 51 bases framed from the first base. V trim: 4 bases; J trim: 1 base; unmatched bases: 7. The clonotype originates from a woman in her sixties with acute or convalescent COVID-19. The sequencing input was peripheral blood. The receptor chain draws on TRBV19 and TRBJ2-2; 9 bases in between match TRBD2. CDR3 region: CASSTRLAELNTGELFF. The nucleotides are TGTGCCAGTAGTACCCGACTAGCGGAATTGAACACCGGGGAGCTGTTTTTT.